The next 15 T cell receptor beta chains were all read from a single sample in a study of regulatory T cells in long-lasting Graves disease. Time point reported: persistent/refractory GD, antithyroid drugs over 5 years with positive TRAb. PBMCs were the source of the RNA used for TCR sequencing. HTBI primers from iRepertoire and Arm-PCR of CDR3 regions yielded the TCR beta libraries. TCRdb reprocessed the multiplex PCR reads with MiXCR, giving one entry per CDR3 protein. The sample records 350,000 to 450,000 distinct CDR3 sequences, around 23% being singletons. Material: peripheral blood mononuclear cells (PBMCs), obtained when the disease was refractory, from a patient treated with antithyroid drugs. The source of these receptors is a woman aged 40 to 50 with Graves disease.

The genes are TRBV28 and TRBJ1-2; D is uncertain. In germline, CDR1 is MDHEN, CDR2 SYDVKM. The CDR3 consists of 16 residues. The ends were cut back, 6 bases at V and 4 bases at J, with 21 bases in the middle. The CDR3 loop reads CASRFPLKENAYGYTF. The CDR3 bases are TGTGCCAGCAGGTTCCCACTCAAAGAAAACGCCTATGGCTACACCTTC.

As concerns this clonotype: Relative to the germline gene, one junction end is altered; a read error may explain this. The J gene is TRBJ2-7, the V gene TRBV28; 7 bases fit TRBD2. Germline V CDR1 and CDR2: MDHEN, SYDVKM. The CDR3 has 14 residues. CDR3 sequence: CTSSLSGKLYEQYF. The CDR3 DNA sequence: TGTACCAGCAGTTTAAGCGGGAAGCTCTACGAGCAGTACTTC.

J is TRBJ1-6 and V is TRBV5-1; the D is unclear. V was pared by 0 bases and J by 2 bases, with 6 bases between. The CDR3 consists of 15 residues. CDR1 and CDR2 from the germline V gene are SGHRS and YFSETQ. DNA of the CDR3: TGCGCCAGCAGCTTGGAGGAGGCCTATAATTCACCCCTCCACTTT. Its protein is CASSLEEAYNSPLHF. Looking up the rest from reference TRBV5-1 and TRBJ1-6 gives the full variable domain: KAGVTQTPRYLIKTRGQQVTLSCSPISGHRSVSWYQQTPGQGLQFLFEYFSETQRNKGNFPGRFSGRQFSNSRSEMNVSTLELGDSALYLCASSLEEAYNSPLHFGNGTRLTVT.

The chain joins TRBV7-9 to TRBJ1-3; the match to TRBD1 covers 10 bases. The CDR3 spans 16 residues. Losses at the gene ends were 5 bases for V and 4 bases for J; bases not matched to a gene: 8. Looked up from germline, CDR1 is SEHNR and CDR2 is FQNEAQ (reference sequence). In nucleotides, the CDR3 is TGTGCCAGCAGCCCTTACACGACAGGGGGCGGAAACACCATATATTTT. Its protein product is CASSPYTTGGGNTIYF.

Notes on this clonotype: A much larger clone differs from this one at a single base, so this may be a read error. V gene TRBV6-1 combines with J gene TRBJ1-1; possible D gene TRBD1, 6 bases. Germline V lookup: CDR1 MNHNS, CDR2 SASEGT. The CDR3 contains 17 residues. The CDR3 DNA is TGTGCCCGCAGTGAAGCGCTGTCTCAGGGGCTGCACACTGAAGCTTTCTTT. Translated, it gives CARSEALSQGLHTEAFF.

This clonotype has a count of ten or more. The chain employs TRBV2 and TRBJ1-4; unclear D gene. Germline CDR1 is SNHLY and CDR2 is FYNNEI. The CDR3 is made up of 15 amino acids. The V and J ends lost 6 bases and 8 bases respectively, with 19 bases between them. The CDR3 bases are TGTGCCAGCAGGGGAGAGGGTCTCCCTGGGGAAAAACTGTTTTTT. This translates into CASRGEGLPGEKLFF.

For this clonotype: This may be a read error: a much more frequent sequence differs by one nucleotide. This sequence joins TRBV10-3 and TRBJ2-2, with D maybe TRBD2 (6 bases). The length of the CDR3 is 15 residues. V was pared by 3 bases and J by 7 bases, with 15 bases between. The germline CDR1 and CDR2 sequences are ENHRY and SYGVKD. The CDR3 DNA sequence: TGTGCCATCAGTGAAGGGACTGGCCGAGGCGGGGAGCTGTTTTTT. As protein: CAISEGTGRGGELFF.

This sequence joins TRBV5-1 and TRBJ2-2, with 7 bases that match TRBD2. Germline-derived CDR1 and CDR2 are SGHRS and YFSETQ. CDR3 size: 19 residues. With 0 bases clipped from V and 6 bases from J, the junction kept 17 bases outside the gene matches. The CDR3 coding sequence is TGCGCCAGCAGCTTGGGATTAGGATTCACCGGGACTATGGCCGGGGAGCTGTTTTTT. It yields the protein CASSLGLGFTGTMAGELFF.

Ten or more counts support this clonotype. The CDR3 reads CASRGTGGAFF. CDR3 DNA: TGTGCCAGCAGGGGGACAGGGGGAGCTTTCTTT. The chain has TRBV12-3 or TRBV12-4 and TRBJ1-1; 11 nucleotides line up with TRBD1. V gave up 6 bases and J gave up 10 bases; unmatched junction bases: 1. The CDR3 loop spans 11 amino acids.

This clonotype has a count of ten or more. At one end, the junction sequence differs from germline, possibly due to a read error. V and J are TRBV5-1 and TRBJ2-6, with a tentative D call TRBD2 (6 bases). The CDR3 runs 15 residues. Germline V CDR1 and CDR2: SGHRS, YFSETQ. The CDR3 spells CASSFGGAGANVLTF. For the CDR3, the DNA is TGTGCCAGCAGTTTCGGCGGGGCTGGGGCCAACGTCCTGACTTTC.

The V and J genes are TRBV7-9 and TRBJ2-3, with a possible D match to TRBD1 (5 bases). This CDR3 has 14 amino acids. V shed 5 bases and J shed 0 bases, with 9 bases lying between them. CDR1 SEHNR and CDR2 FQNEAQ come from the germline V gene (reference sequence). The CDR3, as DNA: TGTGCCAGCAGCAGGGGCGGAAGCACAGATACGCAGTATTTT. Translating it yields CASSRGGSTDTQYF.

The chain employs TRBV20-1 and TRBJ2-1; the match to TRBD2 covers 11 bases. The CDR3 is 18 amino acids. Germline V lookup: CDR1 DFQATT, CDR2 SNEGSKA (reference sequence). The J segment lost 6 bases and the V segment lost 2 bases, leaving 15 bases of the junction unmatched. CDR3 loop: CSARPNINLAGGGNEQFF. The CDR3 nucleotides are TGCAGTGCTAGACCGAACATAAATCTAGCGGGGGGTGGCAATGAGCAGTTCTTC.

Worth noting for this clonotype: One junction end does not reproduce the germline sequence, and a read error may be involved. The CDR3 spells CASSFLGGERYF. CDR3 in DNA: TGTGCCAGCAGCTTTTTGGGCGGCGAGCGGTACTTC. The chain is built from TRBV7-2 and TRBJ2-7; no reliable D call. Germline V gives CDR1 SGHTA, CDR2 FQGNSA. This CDR3 is 12 amino acids long.

As to this clonotype: A clone one base away is much larger, so this may be a read error. This chain connects TRBV12-3 or TRBV12-4 to TRBJ1-1, with D possibly matching TRBD1 (5 bases). Trimming pared 2 bases from V and 1 base from J, leaving 8 bases between. CDR3 length: 14 residues. The CDR3 here is CASSLFQGNTEAFF. CDR3 in DNA: TGTGCCAGCAGTTTATTTCAGGGGAACACTGAAGCTTTCTTT.

This clonotype showed up many times. CDR3: CASSPVLAGVYEQYF. The CDR3 nucleotides read TGTGCCAGCAGTCCCGTTCTAGCGGGAGTCTACGAGCAGTACTTC. V usage is TRBV2 and J usage is TRBJ2-7, with 10 bases aligning to TRBD2. This CDR3 has 15 residues. Germline CDR1 is SNHLY and CDR2 is FYNNEI. J was trimmed by 3 bases and V by 5 bases; bases with no gene match: 7.